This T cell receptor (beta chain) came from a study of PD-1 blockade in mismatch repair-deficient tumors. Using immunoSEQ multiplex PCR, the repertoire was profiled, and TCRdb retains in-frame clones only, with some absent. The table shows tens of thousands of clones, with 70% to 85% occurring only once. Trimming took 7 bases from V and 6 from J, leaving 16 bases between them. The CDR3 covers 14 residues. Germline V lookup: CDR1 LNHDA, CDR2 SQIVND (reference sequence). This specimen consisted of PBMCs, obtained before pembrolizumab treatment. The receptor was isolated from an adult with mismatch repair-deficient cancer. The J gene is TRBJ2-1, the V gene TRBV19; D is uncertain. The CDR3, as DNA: TGTGCCAGTACCCCATTCGATCGACTCAATGAGCAGTTCTTC. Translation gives CASTPFDRLNEQFF.